This T cell receptor (beta chain) was retrieved from a study of Ad26.COV2.S vaccination and SARS-CoV-2 variants. Indicated treatment: some 20 received Ad26.COV2.S at low or high dose, single or two shots; about 5 received placebo; per-sample allocation not given. Sampling happened 63 days after the first vaccine or placebo injection. Germline CDR1 is ENHRY and CDR2 is SYGVKD. The CDR3 extends over 12 amino acids. Trimming cost V 3 bases and J 5 bases, with 7 bases left between them. Generated by immunoSEQ multiplex PCR, the TCRdb table keeps only in-frame clones and is missing some. Of about 480,000 clones listed, approximately 90% are singletons.

The origin of this receptor is a person aged 18-60 years who received the Ad26.COV2.S COVID-19 vaccine or a placebo. The sequenced sample was peripheral blood, obtained in a trial of Ad26.COV2.S vaccine versus placebo. This sequence joins TRBV10-3 and TRBJ1-2; D is uncertain. The CDR3 DNA follows: TGTGCCATCAGTGATGCGGCATATGGCTACACCTTC. Amino acids: CAISDAAYGYTF.